The present T cell receptor beta chain was sequenced within a study of early T cells in non-severe SARS-CoV-2 infection. Findings and limits, study-wide: Lookups in VDJdb leaned toward anti-spike CD8 responses and missed private and CD4 specificities.

Details on this clonotype: Its antigen remains unknown.

The CDR3 sequence is 15 residues long. The J segment lost 0 bases and the V segment lost 5 bases, leaving 5 bases of the junction unmatched. Germline-derived CDR1 and CDR2 are SGHVS and FQNEAQ. Unique molecular identifier tags were affixed to discrete cDNA molecules. TCRdb reprocessed the 5' RACE reads with MiXCR, giving one entry per CDR3 protein. The sample carries about 110,000 distinct CDR3 sequences, around an eighth recorded once. The chain has TRBV7-8 and TRBJ2-7; 9 bases align to TRBD1. The sample in question was whole blood, obtained at baseline. The clonotype was recovered from an adult who was a healthcare worker with PCR-confirmed SARS-CoV-2 infection or an uninfected control (not recorded which). For the CDR3, the DNA is TGTGCCAGCAGCATCAACAGGGGGCTCTCCTACGAGCAGTACTTC. Its translation: CASSINRGLSYEQYF. Based on the CDR3 plus reference TRBV7-8 and TRBJ2-7, the full variable domain is GAGVSQSPRYKVAKRGQDVALRCDPISGHVSLFWYQQALGQGPEFLTYFQNEAQLDKSGLPSDRFFAERPEGSVSTLKIQRTQQEDSAVYLCASSINRGLSYEQYFGPGTRLTVT.